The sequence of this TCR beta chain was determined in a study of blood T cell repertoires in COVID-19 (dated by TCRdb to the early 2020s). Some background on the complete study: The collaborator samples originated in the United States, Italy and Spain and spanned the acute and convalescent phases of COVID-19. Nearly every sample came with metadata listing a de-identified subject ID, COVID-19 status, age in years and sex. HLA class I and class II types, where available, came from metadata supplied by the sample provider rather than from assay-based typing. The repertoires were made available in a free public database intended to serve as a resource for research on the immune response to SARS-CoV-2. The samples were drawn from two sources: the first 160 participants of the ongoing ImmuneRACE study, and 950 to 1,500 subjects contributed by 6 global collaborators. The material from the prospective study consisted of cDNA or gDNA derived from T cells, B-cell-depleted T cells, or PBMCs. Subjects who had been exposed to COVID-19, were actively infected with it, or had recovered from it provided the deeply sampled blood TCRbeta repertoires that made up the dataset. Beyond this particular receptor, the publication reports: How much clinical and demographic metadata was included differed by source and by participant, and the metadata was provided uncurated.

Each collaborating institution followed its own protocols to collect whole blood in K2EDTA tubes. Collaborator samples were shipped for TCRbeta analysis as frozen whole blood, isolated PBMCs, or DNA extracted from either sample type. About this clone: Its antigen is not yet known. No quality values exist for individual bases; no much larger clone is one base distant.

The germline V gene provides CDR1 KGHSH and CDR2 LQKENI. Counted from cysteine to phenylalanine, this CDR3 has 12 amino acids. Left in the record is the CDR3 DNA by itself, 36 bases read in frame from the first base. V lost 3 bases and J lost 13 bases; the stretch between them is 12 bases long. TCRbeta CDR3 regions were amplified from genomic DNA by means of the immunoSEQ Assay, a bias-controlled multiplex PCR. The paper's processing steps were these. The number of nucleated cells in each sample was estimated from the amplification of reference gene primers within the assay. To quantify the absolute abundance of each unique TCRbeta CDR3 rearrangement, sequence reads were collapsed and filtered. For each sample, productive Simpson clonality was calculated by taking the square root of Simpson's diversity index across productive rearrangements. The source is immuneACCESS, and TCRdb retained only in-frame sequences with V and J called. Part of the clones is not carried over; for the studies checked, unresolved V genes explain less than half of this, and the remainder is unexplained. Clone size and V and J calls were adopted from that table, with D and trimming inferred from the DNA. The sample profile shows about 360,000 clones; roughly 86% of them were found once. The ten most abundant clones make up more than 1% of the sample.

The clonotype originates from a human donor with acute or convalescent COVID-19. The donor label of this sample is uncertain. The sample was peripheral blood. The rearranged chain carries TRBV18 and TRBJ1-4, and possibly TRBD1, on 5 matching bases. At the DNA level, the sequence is TGTGCCAGCTCACCCGCGGGGGGGATACTGTTTTTT. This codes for CASSPAGGILFF.